These 15 T cell receptor gamma chains share one sample of origin, sequenced in a study of gamma-delta T cells after stem cell transplantation. TCRdb re-identified clones in the RT-PCR reads via CATT. The table shows a few hundred gamma-chain clones, with roughly three quarters occurring only once. Specimen: gamma-delta T cells. All receptors derive from a human donor. It is not recorded whose cells these are; they may come from a transplant donor.

The rearrangement links TRGV4 to TRGJ1 or TRGJ2. No J gene was available from TCRdb, and it was assigned here by a germline match of the DNA. Germline lookup yields CDR1 EGSTGY and CDR2 YDSYTSSV. The CDR3 is 12 amino acids. The trim removed 1 base at V and 7 bases at J, leaving 4 bases unmatched. For the CDR3, the DNA is TGTGCCACCTGGGATGGTAGGTATAAGAAACTCTTT. It specifies CATWDGRYKKLF.

V and J are TRGV9 and TRGJP. As TCRdb names no J gene, one was assigned here on the basis of a DNA match to germline. Germline V gene lookup returns CDR1 GITISATS and CDR2 ISYDGTV (reference sequence). V dropped 5 bases and J dropped 4; count of bases not matched to a gene: 5. This CDR3 region has 16 residues. CDR3 bases: TGTGCCTTGTGGGTGCTCCAAGAGTTGGGCAAAAAAATCAAGGTATTT. Its protein product is CALWVLQELGKKIKVF.

About this clone itself: Other DNA variants within this sample encode the same CDR3. The chain combines TRGV9 with TRGJP. The J gene, not given by TCRdb, was assigned here from a germline match of the nucleotide sequence. Germline V gives CDR1 GITISATS, CDR2 ISYDGTV (reference sequence). The V and J ends lost 2 bases and 7 bases, in that order; junction bases with no gene match: 5. This CDR3 has 16 residues. CDR3 DNA: TGTGCCTTGTGGGAGGATAGGGAGTTGGGCAAAAAAATCAAGGTATTT. This encodes CALWEDRELGKKIKVF.

V is TRGV3 and J is TRGJ1 or TRGJ2. TCRdb leaves out the J gene; it was filled in here by matching the DNA to germline. The trim removed 6 bases at V and 7 bases at J, leaving 3 bases unmatched. From germline, CDR1 is VTNTFY and CDR2 YDVSTARD (reference sequence). The CDR3 covers 10 residues. As DNA, the CDR3 is TGTGCCACCTGGAAATATAAGAAACTCTTT. Translation gives CATWKYKKLF.

This chain connects TRGV9 to TRGJP. In the absence of a J gene in TCRdb, the DNA was matched to germline to assign it here. Germline values: CDR1 GITISATS, CDR2 ISYDGTV (reference sequence). The CDR3 spans 17 residues. The J segment lost 2 bases and the V segment lost 2 bases, leaving 3 bases of the junction unmatched. CDR3 sequence: CALWEDRQELGKKIKVF. CDR3 nucleotides: TGTGCCTTGTGGGAGGACCGGCAAGAGTTGGGCAAAAAAATCAAGGTATTT.

For this clone: This same CDR3 is encoded by further DNA sequences in the sample. This chain uses TRGV9 with TRGJP. TCRdb lists no J gene, so it was determined here by aligning the DNA to germline. J gave up 7 bases and V 1 base, and 4 bases lay outside the gene matches. Germline V lookup: CDR1 GITISATS, CDR2 ISYDGTV (reference sequence). The CDR3 runs 16 residues. This CDR3 is CALWEVPELGKKIKVF. The DNA of the CDR3 is TGTGCCTTGTGGGAGGTTCCGGAGTTGGGCAAAAAAATCAAGGTATTT.

Of note for this clone: A read error may account for a junction end that differs from germline. The rearrangement joins TRGV9 to TRGJ1 or TRGJ2. Assignment of the J gene here rests on matching the DNA to germline, because TCRdb gives none. Germline V gene sequence: CDR1 GITISATS, CDR2 ISYDGTV (reference sequence). The length of the CDR3 is 15 residues. CDR3: CALWKVPSDGYKKLF. The CDR3 nucleotides are TGTGCCTTGTGGAAGGTCCCGTCGGATGGGTATAAGAAACTCTTT.

A few counts support this clone. CDR3 sequence (DNA): TGTGCCTTGTGGGCACAAGAGTTGGGCAAAAAAATCAAGGTATTT. Translated, it gives CALWAQELGKKIKVF. V is TRGV9 and J is TRGJP. TCRdb records no J gene; here it was assigned by comparing the DNA to germline. V was pared by 5 bases and J by 4 bases, with 2 bases of the junction left unmatched. From germline, CDR1 is GITISATS and CDR2 ISYDGTV (reference sequence). The CDR3 has 15 residues.

Notes on this clone: An end of the junction differs from the germline gene, which may be a read error. This sequence joins TRGV9 and TRGJP. Germline matching of the DNA provided the J gene here, since TCRdb leaves it blank. Germline-derived CDR1 and CDR2 are GITISATS and ISYDGTV (reference sequence). This CDR3 has 15 residues. The CDR3 reads CALWDQEWGKKIKVF. CDR3 bases: TGTGCCTTGTGGGACCAAGAGTGGGGCAAAAAAATCAAGGTATTT.

Concerning this clone itself: A much more abundant neighbour one base away suggests this may be a read error. This chain joins TRGV9 and TRGJP. The J gene is not listed in TCRdb, so it was assigned here from a DNA match to germline. J was trimmed by 5 bases and V by 2 bases; bases with no gene match: 3. CDR3 length: 16 residues. Germline V gene data show CDR1 as GITISATS and CDR2 as ISYDGTV (reference sequence). The chain's CDR3 is CALWEAKELGKKIKVF. In DNA form, the CDR3 reads TGTGCCTTGTGGGAGGCTAAAGAGTTGGGCAAAAAAATCAAGGTATTT.

Notes on this clone: A single base is all that separates this from a far larger clone, so a read error is likely. The chain recombines TRGV9 with TRGJP. Matching the DNA to germline supplied the J gene, which TCRdb does not give. V was pared by 1 base and J by 4 bases, with 1 base of the junction left unmatched. The CDR3 totals 16 residues. Germline loops: CDR1 GITISATS, CDR2 ISYDGTV (reference sequence). The DNA for the CDR3 is TGTGCCTTGTGGGAGGTCCAAGAGTTGGGCAAAAAAATCAAGGTATTT. Protein product: CALWEVQELGKKIKVF.

V usage is TRGV9 and J usage is TRGJP. Per the germline V gene, CDR1 is GITISATS and CDR2 is ISYDGTV (reference sequence). The CDR3 extends over 16 amino acids. Trimming cost V 4 bases and J 4 bases; bases outside gene matches: 4. This CDR3 is CALWDGQELGKKIKVF. CDR3 DNA sequence: TGTGCCTTGTGGGACGGTCAAGAGTTGGGCAAAAAAATCAAGGTATTT.

CDR3: CALWEERQELGKKIKVF. The CDR3 coding sequence is TGTGCCTTGTGGGAGGAGAGGCAAGAGTTGGGCAAAAAAATCAAGGTATTT. The chain has TRGV9 and TRGJP. TCRdb supplies no J gene; here it was assigned by aligning the nucleotide sequence to germline. This CDR3 region has 17 residues. Per germline, CDR1 GITISATS and CDR2 ISYDGTV (reference sequence). The V and J ends lost 2 bases and 2 bases, in that order; junction bases with no gene match: 3.

The rearrangement uses TRGV9 and TRGJP. No J gene was available from TCRdb, and it was assigned here by a germline match of the DNA. V gave up 6 bases and J gave up 4 bases; unmatched junction bases: 3. Germline V CDR1 and CDR2: GITISATS, ISYDGTV (reference sequence). The CDR3 totals 15 residues. The CDR3 spells CALWIQELGKKIKVF. Written as DNA, the CDR3 is TGTGCCTTGTGGATACAAGAGTTGGGCAAAAAAATCAAGGTATTT.

The chain carries TRGV9 and TRGJP. No J segment appears in TCRdb, so it was assigned here by matching the sequence to germline. The germline V gene encodes CDR1 GITISATS and CDR2 ISYDGTV (reference sequence). The CDR3 has 15 amino acids. J gave up 3 bases and V 6 bases, and 2 bases lay outside the gene matches. CDR3 nucleotides: TGTGCCTTGTGGTTGCAAGAGTTGGGCAAAAAAATCAAGGTATTT. It specifies CALWLQELGKKIKVF.